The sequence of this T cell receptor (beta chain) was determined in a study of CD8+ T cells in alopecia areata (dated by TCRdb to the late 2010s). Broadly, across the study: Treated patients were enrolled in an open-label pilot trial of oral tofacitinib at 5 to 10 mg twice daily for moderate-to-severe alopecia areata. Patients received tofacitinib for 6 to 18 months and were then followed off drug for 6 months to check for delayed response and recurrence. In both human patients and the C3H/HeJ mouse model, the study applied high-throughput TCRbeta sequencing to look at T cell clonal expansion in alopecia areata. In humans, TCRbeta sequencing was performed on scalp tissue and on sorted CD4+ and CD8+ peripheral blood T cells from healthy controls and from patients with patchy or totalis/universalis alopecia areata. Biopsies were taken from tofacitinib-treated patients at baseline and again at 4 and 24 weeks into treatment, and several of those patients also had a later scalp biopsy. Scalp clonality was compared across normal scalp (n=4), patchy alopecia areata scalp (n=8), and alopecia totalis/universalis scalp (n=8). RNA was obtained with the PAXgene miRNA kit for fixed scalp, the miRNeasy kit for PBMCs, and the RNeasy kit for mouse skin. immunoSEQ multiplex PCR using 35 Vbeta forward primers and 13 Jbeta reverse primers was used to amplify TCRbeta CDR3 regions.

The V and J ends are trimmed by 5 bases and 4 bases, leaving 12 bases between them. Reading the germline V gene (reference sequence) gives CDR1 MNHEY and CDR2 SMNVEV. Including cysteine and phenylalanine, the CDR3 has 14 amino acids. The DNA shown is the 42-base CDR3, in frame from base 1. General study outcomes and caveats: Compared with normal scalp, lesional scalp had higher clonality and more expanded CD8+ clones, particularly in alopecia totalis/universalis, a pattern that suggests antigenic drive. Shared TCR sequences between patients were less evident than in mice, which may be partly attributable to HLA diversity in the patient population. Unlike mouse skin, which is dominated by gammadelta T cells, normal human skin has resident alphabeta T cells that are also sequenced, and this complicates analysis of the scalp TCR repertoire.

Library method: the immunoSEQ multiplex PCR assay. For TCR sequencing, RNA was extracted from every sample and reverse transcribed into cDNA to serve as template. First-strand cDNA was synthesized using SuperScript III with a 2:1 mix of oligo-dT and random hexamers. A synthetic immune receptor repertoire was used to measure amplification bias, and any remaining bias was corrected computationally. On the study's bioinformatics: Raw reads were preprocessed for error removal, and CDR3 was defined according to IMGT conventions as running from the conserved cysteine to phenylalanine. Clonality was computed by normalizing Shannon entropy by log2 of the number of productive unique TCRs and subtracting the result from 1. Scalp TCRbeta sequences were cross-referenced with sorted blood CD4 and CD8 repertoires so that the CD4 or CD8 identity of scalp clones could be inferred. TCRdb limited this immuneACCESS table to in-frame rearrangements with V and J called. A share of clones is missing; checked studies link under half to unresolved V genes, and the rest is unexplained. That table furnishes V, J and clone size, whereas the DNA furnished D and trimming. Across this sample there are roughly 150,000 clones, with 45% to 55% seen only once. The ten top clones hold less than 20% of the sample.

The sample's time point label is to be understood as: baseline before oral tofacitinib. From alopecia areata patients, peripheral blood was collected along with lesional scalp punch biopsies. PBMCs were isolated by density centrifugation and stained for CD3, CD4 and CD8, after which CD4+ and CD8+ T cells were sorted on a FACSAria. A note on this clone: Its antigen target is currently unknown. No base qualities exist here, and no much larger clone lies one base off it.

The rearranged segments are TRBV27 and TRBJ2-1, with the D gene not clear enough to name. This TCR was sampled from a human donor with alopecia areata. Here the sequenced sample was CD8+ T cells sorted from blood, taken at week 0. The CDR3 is CASSVRSQYNEQFF. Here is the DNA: TGTGCCAGCAGTGTTCGCAGTCAGTACAATGAGCAGTTCTTC.